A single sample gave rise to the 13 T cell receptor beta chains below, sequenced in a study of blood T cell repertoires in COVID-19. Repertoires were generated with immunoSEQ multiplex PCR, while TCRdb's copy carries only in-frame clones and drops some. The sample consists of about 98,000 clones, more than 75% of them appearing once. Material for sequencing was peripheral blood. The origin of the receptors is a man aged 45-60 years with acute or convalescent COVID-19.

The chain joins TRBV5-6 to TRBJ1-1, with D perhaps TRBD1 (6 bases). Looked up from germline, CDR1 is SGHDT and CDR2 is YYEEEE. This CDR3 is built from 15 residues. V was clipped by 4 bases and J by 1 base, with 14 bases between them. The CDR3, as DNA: TGTGCCAGCAGCGGCGCGGGGGGCTGGAACACTGAAGCTTTCTTT. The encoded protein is CASSGAGGWNTEAFF.

CDR3 bases: TGTGCCAGCAGTCACACCGGGACAGGACCTTACGAGCAGTACTTC. This codes for CASSHTGTGPYEQYF. The chain recombines TRBV6-5 with TRBJ2-7; 8 bases line up with TRBD1. Germline V gene sequence: CDR1 MNHEY, CDR2 SVGAGI. V gave up 5 bases and J gave up 4 bases; unmatched junction bases: 10. The CDR3 is 15 residues long.

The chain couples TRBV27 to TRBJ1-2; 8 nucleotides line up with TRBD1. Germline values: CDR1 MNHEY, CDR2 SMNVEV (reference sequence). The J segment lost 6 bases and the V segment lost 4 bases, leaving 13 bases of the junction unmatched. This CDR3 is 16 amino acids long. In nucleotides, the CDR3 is TGTGCCAGCAGTTCGAAAACGGACAGGGTTGTACATGGCTACACCTTC. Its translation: CASSSKTDRVVHGYTF.

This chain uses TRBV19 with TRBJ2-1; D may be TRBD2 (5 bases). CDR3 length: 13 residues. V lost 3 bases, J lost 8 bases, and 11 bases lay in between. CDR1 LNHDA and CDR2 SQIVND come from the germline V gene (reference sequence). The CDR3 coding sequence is TGTGCCAGTAGTATTCGGGGAATCGATGAGCAGTTCTTC. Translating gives CASSIRGIDEQFF.

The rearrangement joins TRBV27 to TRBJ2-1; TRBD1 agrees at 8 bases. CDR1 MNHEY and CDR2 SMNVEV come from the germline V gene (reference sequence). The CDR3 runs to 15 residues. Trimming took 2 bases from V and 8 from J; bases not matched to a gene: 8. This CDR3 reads CASSLGQGSWDEQFF. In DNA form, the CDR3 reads TGTGCCAGCAGTTTAGGACAGGGAAGCTGGGATGAGCAGTTCTTC.

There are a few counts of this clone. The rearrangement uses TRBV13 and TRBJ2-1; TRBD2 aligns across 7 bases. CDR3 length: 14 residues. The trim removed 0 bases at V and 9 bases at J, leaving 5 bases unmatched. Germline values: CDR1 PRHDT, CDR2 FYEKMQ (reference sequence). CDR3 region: CASSLGRLAFEQFF. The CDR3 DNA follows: TGTGCCAGCAGCTTAGGCCGACTAGCATTTGAGCAGTTCTTC.

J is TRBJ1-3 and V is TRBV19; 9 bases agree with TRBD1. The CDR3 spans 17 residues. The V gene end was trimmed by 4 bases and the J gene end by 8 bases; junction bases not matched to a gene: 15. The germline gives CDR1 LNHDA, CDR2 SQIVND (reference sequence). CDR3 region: CASSSTPRDRAEDTIYF. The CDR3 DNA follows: TGTGCCAGTAGTAGCACACCCCGGGACAGGGCCGAAGACACCATATATTTT.

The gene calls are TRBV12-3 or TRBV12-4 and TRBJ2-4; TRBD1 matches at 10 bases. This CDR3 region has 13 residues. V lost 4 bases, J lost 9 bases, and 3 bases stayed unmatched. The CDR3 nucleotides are TGTGCCAGCAGTTGGACAGGGGGTGGCATTCAGTACTTC. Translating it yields CASSWTGGGIQYF.

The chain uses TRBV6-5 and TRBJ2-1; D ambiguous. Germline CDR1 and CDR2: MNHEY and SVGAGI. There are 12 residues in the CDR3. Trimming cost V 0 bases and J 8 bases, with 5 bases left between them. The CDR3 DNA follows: TGTGCCAGCAGTTACTCGGGCTATGAGCAGTTCTTC. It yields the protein CASSYSGYEQFF.

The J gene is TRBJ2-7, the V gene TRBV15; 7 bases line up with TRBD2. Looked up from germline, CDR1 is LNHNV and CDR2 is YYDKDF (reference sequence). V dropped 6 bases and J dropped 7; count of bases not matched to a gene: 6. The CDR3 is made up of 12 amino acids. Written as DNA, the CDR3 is TGTGCCACCAGTGAGACTAGCCGGGAGCAGTACTTC. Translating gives CATSETSREQYF.

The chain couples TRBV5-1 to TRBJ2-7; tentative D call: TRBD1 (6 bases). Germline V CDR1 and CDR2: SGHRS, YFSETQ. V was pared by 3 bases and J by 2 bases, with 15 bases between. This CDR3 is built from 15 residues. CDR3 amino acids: CASSSFGTLAYEQYF. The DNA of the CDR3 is TGCGCCAGCAGCTCTTTCGGGACATTGGCCTACGAGCAGTACTTC. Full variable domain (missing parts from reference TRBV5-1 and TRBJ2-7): KAGVTQTPRYLIKTRGQQVTLSCSPISGHRSVSWYQQTPGQGLQFLFEYFSETQRNKGNFPGRFSGRQFSNSRSEMNVSTLELGDSALYLCASSSFGTLAYEQYFGPGTRLTVT.

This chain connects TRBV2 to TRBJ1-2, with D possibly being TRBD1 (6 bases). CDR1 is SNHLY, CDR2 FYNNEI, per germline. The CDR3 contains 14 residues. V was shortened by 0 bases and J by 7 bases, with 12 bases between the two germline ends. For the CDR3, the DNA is TGTGCCAGCAGTGAAGCGCGGACAGTCTTTGGCTACACCTTC. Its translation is CASSEARTVFGYTF.

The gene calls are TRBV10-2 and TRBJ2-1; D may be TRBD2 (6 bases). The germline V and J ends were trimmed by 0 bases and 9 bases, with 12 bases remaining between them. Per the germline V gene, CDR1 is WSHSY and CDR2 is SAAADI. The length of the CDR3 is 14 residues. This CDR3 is CASSESGRGGEQFF. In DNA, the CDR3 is TGCGCCAGCAGTGAGTCCGGGAGAGGAGGTGAGCAGTTCTTC.